This passage covers 32 T cell receptor beta chains from one sample sequenced in a study of OX40 agonist ivuxolimab in advanced cancers. The method was immunoSEQ multiplex PCR; TCRdb's version includes in-frame clones alone and lacks a portion of them. In the table there are fewer than 50,000 clones, 89% of which are singletons. Source: CD4+ or CD8+ T cells sorted from blood, taken in a trial of the OX40 agonist ivuxolimab. Every receptor here comes from an adult with an advanced solid tumor such as melanoma, head and neck, liver or kidney cancer.

The rearrangement uses TRBV19 and TRBJ2-3; D possibly corresponds to TRBD1 (6 bases). V gave up 1 base and J gave up 2 bases, with 7 bases separating them. CDR1 is LNHDA and CDR2 is SQIVND in the germline V gene (reference sequence). CDR3 length equals 14 residues. The CDR3 region has the DNA TGTGCCAGTAGTATAGTGGGGGCCACAGATACGCAGTATTTT. It translates to CASSIVGATDTQYF.

The CDR3, as DNA: TGTGCTAGTGGTTCCACGAGCGGTAGCAGCCACGAGCAGTACTTC. This encodes CASGSTSGSSHEQYF. The chain employs TRBV12-5 and TRBJ2-7; D might be TRBD2 (5 bases). The CDR3 loop spans 15 amino acids. CDR1 is LGHNT and CDR2 is FRNRAP in the germline V gene. V lost 4 bases and J lost 5, with 18 bases in between.

The sample holds a few counts of this clone. The chain combines TRBV6-4 with TRBJ2-3; TRBD2 matches at 10 bases. With 0 bases clipped from V and 4 bases from J, the junction kept 4 bases outside the gene matches. In germline, CDR1 is MRHNA, CDR2 SNTAGT. The CDR3 loop spans 16 amino acids. The CDR3 sequence is CASSDSSGGGSDTQYF. The DNA of the CDR3 is TGTGCCAGCAGTGACTCCAGCGGGGGGGGCTCAGATACGCAGTATTTT.

The chain uses TRBV9 and TRBJ2-7; 7 bases are shared with TRBD1. V was pared by 4 bases and J by 3 bases, with 10 bases of the junction left unmatched. The CDR3 runs 15 residues. The V gene's germline CDR1 is SGDLS and CDR2 YYNGEE. DNA for the CDR3: TGTGCCAGCAGCCAGACAGGGACGGACAACTACGAGCAGTACTTC. This gives the protein CASSQTGTDNYEQYF. Looking up the rest from reference TRBV9 and TRBJ2-7 gives the full variable domain: DSGVTQTPKHLITATGQRVTLRCSPRSGDLSVYWYQQSLDQGLQFLIQYYNGEERAKGNILERFSAQQFPDLHSELNLSSLELGDSALYFCASSQTGTDNYEQYFGPGTRLTVT.

The chain links TRBV27 to TRBJ1-4, with TRBD1 matching over 11 bases. J lost 7 bases, V lost 4 bases, and 2 bases had no gene match. The CDR3 sequence is 14 residues long. Germline-derived CDR1 and CDR2 are MNHEY and SMNVEV (reference sequence). The CDR3 sequence is CASSSGTGGEKLFF. CDR3 DNA: TGTGCCAGCAGTTCCGGGACAGGGGGTGAAAAACTGTTTTTT.

V gene TRBV5-1 combines with J gene TRBJ2-1, with 9 bases lining up with TRBD2. Germline-derived CDR1 and CDR2 are SGHRS and YFSETQ. V was pared by 0 bases and J by 7 bases, with 14 bases of the junction left unmatched. This CDR3 is 18 amino acids long. CDR3 sequence reads: CASSLGPPTSGGRNEQFF. For the CDR3, the DNA is TGCGCCAGCAGCTTGGGCCCCCCGACTAGCGGAGGTAGGAATGAGCAGTTCTTC. Full variable domain (missing parts from reference TRBV5-1 and TRBJ2-1): KAGVTQTPRYLIKTRGQQVTLSCSPISGHRSVSWYQQTPGQGLQFLFEYFSETQRNKGNFPGRFSGRQFSNSRSEMNVSTLELGDSALYLCASSLGPPTSGGRNEQFFGPGTRLTVL.

The rearrangement links TRBV7-9 to TRBJ2-3; D is undetermined. Germline CDR1 and CDR2: SEHNR and FQNEAQ (reference sequence). The CDR3 contains 12 residues. Trimming removed 5 bases from V and 6 bases from J, with 9 bases in between. The CDR3 sequence: CASSRPWDTQYF. As DNA, the CDR3 is TGTGCCAGCAGCCGCCCGTGGGATACGCAGTATTTT.

This chain connects TRBV7-6 to TRBJ2-2; 13 nucleotides align to TRBD2. V dropped 4 bases and J dropped 7; count of bases not matched to a gene: 9. The germline gives CDR1 SGHVS, CDR2 FNYEAQ. The CDR3 has 17 amino acids. Written as DNA, the CDR3 is TGTGCCAGCAGCTCAACACTAGCGGGAGGGCCCGTCGGGGAGCTGTTTTTT. As protein: CASSSTLAGGPVGELFF.

The rearrangement links TRBV4-2 to TRBJ2-2; 7 nucleotides match TRBD1. The CDR3 spans 16 residues. V gave up 1 base and J gave up 3 bases; unmatched junction bases: 5. In germline, CDR1 is LGHNA, CDR2 YNFKEQ. The CDR3 DNA follows: TGTGCCAGCAGCCAAGTCCCGGGACAGTACACCGGGGAGCTGTTTTTT. As protein: CASSQVPGQYTGELFF.

The chain employs TRBV14 and TRBJ1-6; D is unclear. This CDR3 spans 12 amino acids. CDR1 is SGHDN, CDR2 FVKESK, per germline. V was cut by 3 bases and J by 7 bases, with 4 bases left in between. The chain's CDR3 is CASSQGNSPLHF. CDR3 nucleotides: TGTGCCAGCAGCCAGGGGAATTCACCCCTCCACTTT.

This chain uses TRBV7-9 with TRBJ2-1; D not certain. CDR3 length: 12 amino acids. V was shortened by 5 bases and J by 6 bases, with 8 bases between the two germline ends. Germline CDR1 and CDR2: SEHNR and FQNEAQ (reference sequence). CDR3 residues: CASSRLANEQFF. For the CDR3, the DNA is TGTGCCAGCAGCCGGTTGGCCAATGAGCAGTTCTTC. Supplemented by reference TRBV7-9 and TRBJ2-1, the full variable domain reads DTGVSQNPRHKITKRGQNVTFRCDPISEHNRLYWYRQTLGQGPEFLTYFQNEAQLEKSRLLSDRFSAERPKGSFSTLEIQRTEQGDSAMYLCASSRLANEQFFGPGTRLTVL.

This chain links TRBV19 with TRBJ1-1, with 9 bases fitting TRBD1. Germline V gene lookup returns CDR1 LNHDA and CDR2 SQIVND (reference sequence). V lost 1 base to trimming and J lost 7 bases; unmatched junction nucleotides: 4. This CDR3 has 14 residues. CDR3 nucleotide sequence: TGTGCCAGTAGTATAGCCTGGGACAGGGTTGAAGCTTTCTTT. Amino acids: CASSIAWDRVEAFF. The variable domain in full, with the rest retrieved from reference TRBV19 and TRBJ1-1, is DGGITQSPKYLFRKEGQNVTLSCEQNLNHDAMYWYRQDPGQGLRLIYYSQIVNDFQKGDIAEGYSVSREKKESFPLTVTSAQKNPTAFYLCASSIAWDRVEAFFGQGTRLTVV.

The gene calls are TRBV11-2 and TRBJ2-7, with a weak D call TRBD1 (6 bases). The CDR3 is 15 amino acids. V lost 2 bases, J lost 1 base, and 12 bases lay in between. Looked up from germline, CDR1 is SGHAT and CDR2 is FQNNGV. The CDR3 loop is CASSLSRTVSYEQYF. The CDR3 region has the DNA TGTGCCAGCAGCTTATCGCGGACAGTGTCCTACGAGCAGTACTTC.

The CDR3 nucleotides read TGTGCCAGTAGTATCCCCCCCGGAGACAGGGGGCCGGCTAACTATGGCTACACCTTC. Translated, it gives CASSIPPGDRGPANYGYTF. The chain employs TRBV19 and TRBJ1-2, with 10 nucleotides matching TRBD1. V shed 3 bases and J 0 bases; nucleotides not matched to a gene: 13. Germline lookup yields CDR1 LNHDA and CDR2 SQIVND (reference sequence). CDR3 length equals 19 residues.

This clone turned up a few times. This chain joins TRBV7-8 and TRBJ2-7; 14 bases are a match to TRBD2. Germline loops: CDR1 SGHVS, CDR2 FQNEAQ. With V trimmed by 2 bases and J by 7 bases, 22 bases remained unmatched. The CDR3 contains 21 residues. CDR3 sequence reads: CASSLYSRGTSGRTDGVEQYF. CDR3 bases: TGTGCCAGCAGCTTATATTCTCGGGGGACTAGCGGGAGAACCGATGGGGTGGAGCAGTACTTC.

The chain recombines TRBV6-5 with TRBJ2-7; D ambiguous. V was trimmed by 7 bases and J by 0 bases, leaving 13 bases between them. CDR1 and CDR2 (germline): MNHEY, SVGAGI. The CDR3 spans 14 residues. CDR3 in DNA: TGTGCCAGCACCCAGGACGTGAGCTCCTACGAGCAGTACTTC. Amino acids: CASTQDVSSYEQYF.

The sample holds one count of this clone. This chain joins TRBV7-9 and TRBJ2-5; 8 nucleotides match TRBD2. The DNA end favors TRBJ2-7, so the J call may be wrong. There are 14 residues in the CDR3. Per the germline V gene, CDR1 is SEHNR and CDR2 is FQNEAQ (reference sequence). Written as DNA, the CDR3 is TGTGCCAGCAGCGGGGGACTAGACTCCTACGAGCAGTACTTC. It encodes CASSGGLDSYEQYF.

The chain links TRBV6-5 to TRBJ1-2; D call uncertain. The CDR3 has 13 amino acids. The germline gives CDR1 MNHEY, CDR2 SVGAGI. The V gene lost 3 bases and the J gene lost 3 bases, with 8 bases spanning the gap. The CDR3 loop is CASSYAGYYGYTF. Written as DNA, the CDR3 is TGTGCCAGCAGTTATGCAGGATACTATGGCTACACCTTC.

V is TRBV5-6 and J is TRBJ1-2, with D possibly being TRBD1 (5 bases). The V gene's germline CDR1 is SGHDT and CDR2 YYEEEE. Deletions cut 2 bases from V and 4 bases from J, with 9 bases between. CDR3 length: 13 residues. In DNA, the CDR3 is TGTGCCAGCAGCTTTCAGGGTCGCTATGGCTACACCTTC. Amino acids: CASSFQGRYGYTF.

The J gene is TRBJ2-3, the V gene TRBV27; D remains unclear. Germline CDR1 and CDR2: MNHEY and SMNVEV (reference sequence). Trimming removed 5 bases from V and 8 bases from J, with 11 bases in between. The CDR3 has 12 residues. The CDR3 DNA follows: TGTGCCAGCAGTCCTGGGATGGGTACGCAGTATTTT. This translates into CASSPGMGTQYF.

The J gene is TRBJ1-5, the V gene TRBV5-7; 9 bases agree with TRBD1. TRBV5-7 is flagged as an ORF with uncertain function. The V and J ends lost 2 bases and 0 bases, in that order; junction bases with no gene match: 3. This CDR3 region has 16 residues. This chain's CDR3 is CASSFDRGFSNQPQHF. CDR3 sequence (DNA): TGTGCCAGCAGCTTCGACAGGGGGTTTAGCAATCAGCCCCAGCATTTT.

This chain connects TRBV7-9 to TRBJ2-1, with D possibly called TRBD1 or TRBD2 (5 bases each). CDR3 length: 12 residues. The ends were cut back, 5 bases at V and 8 bases at J, with 10 bases in the middle. Per germline, CDR1 SEHNR and CDR2 FQNEAQ (reference sequence). CDR3 region: CASSPRGDEQFF. In nucleotides, the CDR3 is TGTGCCAGCAGCCCGAGGGGTGATGAGCAGTTCTTC.

V is TRBV20-1 and J is TRBJ2-3; D remains ambiguous. CDR1 is DFQATT and CDR2 is SNEGSKA in the germline V gene (reference sequence). The CDR3 is 11 amino acids. V lost 0 bases and J 8 bases, leaving 6 bases between the germline ends. The CDR3 here is CSARDRATQYF. The CDR3 nucleotides are TGCAGTGCTAGAGACCGGGCTACGCAGTATTTT.

Regarding this clone: At the DNA level, this CDR3 is encoded by other sequences in the same sample as well. The CDR3 loop reads CASSLGNSYEQYF. The DNA of the CDR3 is TGTGCCAGCAGCTTGGGCAACTCCTACGAGCAGTACTTC. The rearrangement links TRBV5-6 to TRBJ2-7; D gene unclear. Trimming pared 0 bases from V and 0 bases from J, leaving 4 bases between. Germline assignment: CDR1 SGHDT and CDR2 YYEEEE. The CDR3 contains 13 residues.

The table lists this clone with a count of one. V is TRBV28 and J is TRBJ1-1; D not resolved. V was trimmed by 5 bases and J by 7 bases, leaving 14 bases between them. This CDR3 is 13 amino acids long. Looked up from germline, CDR1 is MDHEN and CDR2 is SYDVKM. Written as DNA, the CDR3 is TGTGCCAGCAGTCTCCCCAGAATAGATGAAGCTTTCTTT. It specifies CASSLPRIDEAFF.

This rearrangement joins TRBV19 to TRBJ2-7; possibly TRBD1 for D (5 bases). The CDR3 has 14 amino acids. CDR1 and CDR2 (germline): LNHDA, SQIVND (reference sequence). With 3 bases removed from V and 2 bases from J, the gap between germline ends came to 11 bases. CDR3 nucleotides: TGTGCCAGTAGTATGCGTACGGACACCTACGAGCAGTACTTC. Its translation: CASSMRTDTYEQYF.

With regard to this clone: One end of the junction is discordant with germline, which a read error may explain. The rearrangement links TRBV6-4 to TRBJ2-3; TRBD2 matches at 8 bases. From germline, CDR1 is MRHNA and CDR2 SNTAGT. This CDR3 comprises 15 residues. The CDR3, as DNA: TGTGCCTGCAGTGTAAACGGGGGGGCGTCAGATACGCAGTATTTT. Residues: CACSVNGGASDTQYF.

The rearrangement links TRBV4-1 to TRBJ2-7; weak D call: TRBD2 (5 bases). CDR3 length: 14 residues. Germline V gene sequence: CDR1 MGHRA, CDR2 YSYEKL. Trimming removed 8 bases from V and 0 bases from J, with 14 bases in between. CDR3 protein: CASQRREGSYEQYF. CDR3 DNA: TGCGCCAGCCAGCGACGGGAAGGCTCCTACGAGCAGTACTTC.

The chain is built from TRBV4-2 and TRBJ2-7; D ambiguous. Trimming stripped 2 bases from V and 6 bases from J, with 17 bases between. Germline V gene data show CDR1 as LGHNA and CDR2 as YNFKEQ. The CDR3 contains 15 residues. The CDR3 sequence: CASSQNRARSSEQYF. CDR3 DNA: TGTGCCAGCAGCCAAAACCGGGCCCGTTCCAGCGAGCAGTACTTC.

The J gene is TRBJ2-1, the V gene TRBV7-9; TRBD1 or TRBD2 may be the D gene (5 bases each). Trimming pared 3 bases from V and 6 bases from J, leaving 9 bases between. Germline V CDR1 and CDR2: SEHNR, FQNEAQ (reference sequence). The CDR3 runs 13 residues. The CDR3 nucleotides read TGTGCCAGCAGCTTCGCTGGGGGCAATGAGCAGTTCTTC. The encoded protein is CASSFAGGNEQFF.

The count of this clone is one. This rearrangement joins TRBV5-1 to TRBJ1-1; TRBD1 might be the D (6 bases). This CDR3 has 19 amino acids. The V gene's germline CDR1 is SGHRS and CDR2 YFSETQ. V shed 0 bases and J shed 0 bases, with 21 bases lying between them. CDR3 loop: CASSLERQTGLNLNTEAFF. CDR3 bases: TGCGCCAGCAGCTTGGAGCGTCAAACAGGGTTGAACTTGAACACTGAAGCTTTCTTT.

The chain recombines TRBV5-6 with TRBJ2-3; TRBD1 is a possible D gene (5 bases). The CDR3 extends over 14 amino acids. Germline lookup yields CDR1 SGHDT and CDR2 YYEEEE. V lost 2 bases and J 9 bases, leaving 16 bases between the germline ends. The CDR3 region is CASSFKTGPRTQYF. The CDR3 coding sequence is TGTGCCAGCAGCTTTAAAACAGGACCTAGAACGCAGTATTTT.